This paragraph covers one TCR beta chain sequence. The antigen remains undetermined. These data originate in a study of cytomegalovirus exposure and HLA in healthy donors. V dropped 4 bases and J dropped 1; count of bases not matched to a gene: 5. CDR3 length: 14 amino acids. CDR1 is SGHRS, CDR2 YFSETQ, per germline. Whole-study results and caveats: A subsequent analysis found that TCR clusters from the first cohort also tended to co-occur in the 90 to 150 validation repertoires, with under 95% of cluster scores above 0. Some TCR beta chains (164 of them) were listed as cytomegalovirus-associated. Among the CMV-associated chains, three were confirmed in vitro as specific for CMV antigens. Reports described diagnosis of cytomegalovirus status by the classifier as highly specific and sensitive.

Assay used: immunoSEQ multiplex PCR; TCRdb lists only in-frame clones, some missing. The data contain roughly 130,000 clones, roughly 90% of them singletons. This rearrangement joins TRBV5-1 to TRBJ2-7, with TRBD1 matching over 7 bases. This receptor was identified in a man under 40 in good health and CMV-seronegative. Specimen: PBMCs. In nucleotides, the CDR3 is TGCGCCAGCAGCGCCGGGACAGTTTCCTACGAGCAGTACTTC. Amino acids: CASSAGTVSYEQYF.